This record concerns one T cell receptor beta chain sequence. The method was immunoSEQ multiplex PCR; TCRdb's version includes in-frame clones alone and lacks a portion of them. The sample lists over 200,000 clones; 70% to 90% were seen once. This entry belongs to a study of blood T cell repertoires in COVID-19. Trimming pared 3 bases from V and 4 bases from J, leaving 13 bases between. This CDR3 spans 13 amino acids. The germline gives CDR1 DFQATT, CDR2 SNEGSKA (reference sequence). V usage is TRBV20-1 and J usage is TRBJ2-7, with D hard to call. The receptor comes from a woman aged 45-60 years who had recovered from COVID-19. Sequencing was done on a sample of PBMCs or T cells enriched from blood (not recorded which). CDR3 coding DNA: TGCAGTGCTAGTTCGTGGCAGTTTTACGAGCAGTACTTC. Translating it yields CSASSWQFYEQYF.